These 6 T cell receptor beta chains originate from one sample sequenced in a study of blood T cells in healthy people across ages. A second PCR of 7 to 11 cycles used a sample-barcoded 5' primer and a J-beta primer mix. TCRdb re-called the 5' RACE reads with MiXCR, one entry per CDR3 protein. The data show some 560,000 distinct CDR3 sequences, roughly a quarter seen once. These same records also appear under a second study, on T cells of mothers and their children.

The sample comprised blood. Source of these receptors: a boy aged 2 to 10 in good health.

The table lists this clonotype with a few counts. This chain joins TRBV5-1 and TRBJ1-1; D gene uncertain. The length of the CDR3 is 13 residues. Germline lookup yields CDR1 SGHRS and CDR2 YFSETQ. Trimming took 2 bases from V and 4 from J, leaving 9 bases between them. CDR3 coding DNA: TGCGCCAGCAGCTTTGGAATTGTCACTGAAGCTTTCTTT. Translated: CASSFGIVTEAFF.

V is TRBV10-3 and J is TRBJ2-1; 9 positions agree with TRBD2. Germline V gene data show CDR1 as ENHRY and CDR2 as SYGVKD. The CDR3 sequence is 15 residues long. The trim removed 4 bases at V and 0 bases at J, leaving 1 base unmatched. The CDR3 DNA reads as TGTGCCATCAGTGCGACTAGCGGCTCCTACAATGAGCAGTTCTTC. This gives the protein CAISATSGSYNEQFF.

This clonotype was recorded many times. CDR3 loop: CASTGFSGANVLTF. The CDR3 DNA is TGCGCCAGCACAGGATTCTCTGGGGCCAACGTCCTGACTTTC. V usage is TRBV5-1 and J usage is TRBJ2-6; D gene unclear. Deletions cut 6 bases from V and 0 bases from J, with 7 bases between. The CDR3 is made up of 14 amino acids. CDR1 is SGHRS and CDR2 is YFSETQ in the germline V gene.

The table lists this clonotype with a few counts. This chain links TRBV28 with TRBJ1-5, with 7 bases matching TRBD1. The CDR3 runs 15 residues. In germline, CDR1 is MDHEN, CDR2 SYDVKM. V shed 6 bases and J 7 bases; nucleotides not matched to a gene: 12. CDR3 amino acids: CASRTTGRLGQPQHF. CDR3 nucleotide sequence: TGTGCCAGCAGAACGACAGGGCGATTAGGACAGCCCCAGCATTTT.

The rearrangement joins TRBV7-8 to TRBJ2-5, with 13 bases matching TRBD2. CDR3 length: 16 residues. The junction had 7 bases not matched to a gene; V was cut back by 5 bases and J by 4 bases. In germline, CDR1 is SGHVS, CDR2 FQNEAQ. CDR3 protein: CASSPGLAGERETQYF. CDR3 DNA: TGTGCCAGCAGCCCAGGACTAGCGGGAGAGCGAGAGACCCAGTACTTC.

The CDR3 reads CASVGVYEQFF. DNA of the CDR3: TGTGCCAGCGTCGGGGTGTATGAGCAGTTCTTC. The J gene is TRBJ2-7, the V gene TRBV6-1; D perhaps matches TRBD2 (5 bases). Gene TRBJ2-1 matches the end of the DNA better, so the J call may be wrong. This CDR3 spans 11 amino acids. Germline values: CDR1 MNHNS, CDR2 SASEGT.